This passage covers 12 T cell receptor beta chains from one sample sequenced in a study of T cell repertoires in cytomegalovirus infection. One entry per CDR3 protein results from TCRdb running MiXCR on the reads. The sample contains around 320,000 distinct CDR3 sequences, around 9.5% of which appear only once. The sequenced material came from PBMCs. The source is a human donor in good health (CMV status not recorded). Some clones in this sample may be carry-over from other donors' samples.

This clonotype was found many times. The chain links TRBV7-3 to TRBJ2-2; the D call may be TRBD1 or TRBD2 (5 bases each). This CDR3 contains 16 residues. Trimming took 5 bases from V and 3 from J, leaving 16 bases between them. CDR1 is SGHTA and CDR2 is FQGTGA in the germline V gene. The CDR3 loop is CASSPTGTHYTGELFF. CDR3 nucleotides: TGTGCCAGCAGCCCAACCGGGACGCACTACACCGGGGAGCTGTTTTTT.

This clonotype was seen ten or more times. This chain connects TRBV2 to TRBJ1-2, with D unclear. Trimming removed 4 bases at V and 3 bases at J, with 6 bases between. The germline CDR1 and CDR2 sequences are SNHLY and FYNNEI. The CDR3 has 12 amino acids. The CDR3 DNA sequence: TGTGCCAGCAGTGCGGCCGACTATGGCTACACCTTC. It translates to CASSAADYGYTF.

This clonotype was detected ten times or more. V is TRBV12-3 or TRBV12-4 and J is TRBJ1-4; possibly TRBD1 for D (5 bases). With 7 bases removed from V and 5 bases from J, the gap between germline ends came to 14 bases. The CDR3 has 14 residues. Here the CDR3 reads CASTAGRANEKLFF. CDR3 nucleotides: TGTGCCAGCACCGCAGGGCGAGCAAATGAAAAACTGTTTTTT.

In this sample, this clonotype turned up many times. The chain employs TRBV3-1 and TRBJ1-1; no clear D. Trimming removed 1 base at V and 1 base at J, with 7 bases between. The CDR3 length is 14 residues. CDR1 and CDR2 from the germline V gene are LGHDT and YNNKEL (reference sequence). The CDR3, as DNA: TGTGCCAGCAGCCAAGGGCACGGGAACACTGAAGCTTTCTTT. It yields the protein CASSQGHGNTEAFF. Together with reference TRBV3-1 and TRBJ1-1, the CDR3 gives the full variable domain: DTAVSQTPKYLVTQMGNDKSIKCEQNLGHDTMYWYKQDSKKFLKIMFSYNNKELIINETVPNRFSPKSPDKAHLNLHINSLELGDSAVYFCASSQGHGNTEAFFGQGTRLTVV.

This clonotype came up many times. This chain links TRBV7-2 with TRBJ2-3; D is unclear. Germline CDR1 SGHTA, CDR2 FQGNSA. Deletions cut 3 bases from V and 1 base from J, with 11 bases between. The CDR3 length is 15 residues. The CDR3 sequence: CASSFRVAGTDTQYF. Here the CDR3 DNA reads TGTGCCAGCAGCTTTCGGGTAGCTGGCACAGATACGCAGTATTTT.

This clonotype was recorded many times. V gene TRBV7-2 combines with J gene TRBJ2-3; TRBD2 aligns across 9 bases. CDR3 length: 17 residues. Looked up from germline, CDR1 is SGHTA and CDR2 is FQGNSA. V lost 0 bases and J lost 1; bases outside the gene matches: 5. The CDR3 nucleotides read TGTGCCAGCAGCTTAGCCGCGGGGGGGCCTGGCACAGATACGCAGTATTTT. Its protein product is CASSLAAGGPGTDTQYF.

This clonotype was detected many times. The V and J genes are TRBV7-2 and TRBJ2-5; 11 positions match TRBD2. There are 16 residues in the CDR3. Germline lookup yields CDR1 SGHTA and CDR2 FQGNSA. J lost 5 bases, V lost 0 bases, and 5 bases had no gene match. The CDR3 DNA reads TGTGCCAGCAGCTTAGCAACTAGCGGGGGTCCGGAGACCCAGTACTTC. This gives the protein CASSLATSGGPETQYF.

The chain is built from TRBV6-5 and TRBJ2-7; 8 bases line up with TRBD1. The CDR3 runs to 16 residues. Trimming took 0 bases from V and 2 from J; bases not matched to a gene: 6. Germline values: CDR1 MNHEY, CDR2 SVGAGI. CDR3 DNA sequence: TGTGCCAGCAGTTACTCCGGGACAGGAATAACCTACGAGCAGTACTTC. Translation: CASSYSGTGITYEQYF.

This clonotype occurred a few times. The rearrangement links TRBV28 to TRBJ2-7; tentatively, D is TRBD1 (5 bases). The CDR3 consists of 14 residues. CDR1 MDHEN and CDR2 SYDVKM come from the germline V gene. V gave up 6 bases and J gave up 6 bases, with 18 bases separating them. CDR3 nucleotide sequence: TGTGCCAGCAGGTTCAGGGCGGCAGTCCGCGAGCAGTACTTC. The encoded protein is CASRFRAAVREQYF.

This clonotype was found a few times. The V call is TRBV19, the J call TRBJ1-5; no clear D. CDR3 length equals 13 residues. Per the germline V gene, CDR1 is LNHDA and CDR2 is SQIVND (reference sequence). The V gene lost 0 bases and the J gene lost 4 bases, with 4 bases spanning the gap. The CDR3 loop reads CASSIEGNQPQHF. The CDR3 DNA sequence: TGTGCCAGTAGTATAGAGGGAAATCAGCCCCAGCATTTT. The full variable domain, in which reference TRBV19 and TRBJ1-5 provide the parts outside the CDR3, is DGGITQSPKYLFRKEGQNVTLSCEQNLNHDAMYWYRQDPGQGLRLIYYSQIVNDFQKGDIAEGYSVSREKKESFPLTVTSAQKNPTAFYLCASSIEGNQPQHFGDGTRLSIL.

This clonotype was seen repeatedly, ten times or more. The V and J genes are TRBV7-8 and TRBJ1-1; tentatively, D is TRBD1 (5 bases). The CDR3 extends over 15 amino acids. The germline V and J ends were trimmed by 1 base and 4 bases, with 13 bases remaining between them. Germline V lookup: CDR1 SGHVS, CDR2 FQNEAQ. CDR3 in amino acids: CASSLGGVFGTEAFF. CDR3 bases: TGTGCCAGCAGCTTAGGAGGGGTGTTCGGCACTGAAGCTTTCTTT.

This clonotype was seen only a few times. V gene TRBV19 combines with J gene TRBJ1-6, with TRBD1 as a possible D gene (5 bases). V lost 10 bases, J lost 8 bases, and 21 bases lay in between. Looked up from germline, CDR1 is LNHDA and CDR2 is SQIVND (reference sequence). The CDR3 is made up of 15 amino acids. CDR3 bases: TGTGCCACGAAGGTGGGAGCGGGGGGGGATTCACCCCTCCACTTT. Protein: CATKVGAGGDSPLHF. Variable domain in full (rest from reference TRBV19 and TRBJ1-6): DGGITQSPKYLFRKEGQNVTLSCEQNLNHDAMYWYRQDPGQGLRLIYYSQIVNDFQKGDIAEGYSVSREKKESFPLTVTSAQKNPTAFYLCATKVGAGGDSPLHFGNGTRLTVT.